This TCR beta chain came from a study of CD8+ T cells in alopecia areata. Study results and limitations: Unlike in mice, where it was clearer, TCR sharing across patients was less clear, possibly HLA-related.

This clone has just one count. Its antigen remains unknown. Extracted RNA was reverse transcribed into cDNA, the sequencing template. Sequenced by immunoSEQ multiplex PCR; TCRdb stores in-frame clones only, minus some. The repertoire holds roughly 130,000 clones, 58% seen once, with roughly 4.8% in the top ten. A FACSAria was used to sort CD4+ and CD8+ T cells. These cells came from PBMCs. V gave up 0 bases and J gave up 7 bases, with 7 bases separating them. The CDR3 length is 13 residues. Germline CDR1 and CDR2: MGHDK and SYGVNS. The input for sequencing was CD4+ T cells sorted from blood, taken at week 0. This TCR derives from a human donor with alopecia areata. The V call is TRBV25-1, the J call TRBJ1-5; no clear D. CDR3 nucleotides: TGTGCCAGCAGTGAATATGGCGGCCAGCCCCAGCATTTT. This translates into CASSEYGGQPQHF.